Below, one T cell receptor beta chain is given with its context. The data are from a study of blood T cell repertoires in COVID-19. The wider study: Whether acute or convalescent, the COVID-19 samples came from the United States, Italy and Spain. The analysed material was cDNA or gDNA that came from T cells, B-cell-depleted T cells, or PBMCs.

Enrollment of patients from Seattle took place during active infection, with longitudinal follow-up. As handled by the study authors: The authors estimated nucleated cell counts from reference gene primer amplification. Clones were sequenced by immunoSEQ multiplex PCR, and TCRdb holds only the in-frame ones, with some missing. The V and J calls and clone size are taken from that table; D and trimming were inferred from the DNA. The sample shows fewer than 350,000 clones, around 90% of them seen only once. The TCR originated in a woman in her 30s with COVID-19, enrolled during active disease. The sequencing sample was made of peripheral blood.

DNA for the CDR3: TGTGCCAGCAGTGGACAGAGCGTGGGTGTTGGACTGTTTTTT. Its protein is CASSGQSVGVGLFF. The chain couples TRBV2 to TRBJ1-4; D perhaps matches TRBD1 (5 bases). V was pared by 4 bases and J by 13 bases, with 19 bases between. The CDR3 totals 14 residues. Germline CDR1 and CDR2: SNHLY and FYNNEI.